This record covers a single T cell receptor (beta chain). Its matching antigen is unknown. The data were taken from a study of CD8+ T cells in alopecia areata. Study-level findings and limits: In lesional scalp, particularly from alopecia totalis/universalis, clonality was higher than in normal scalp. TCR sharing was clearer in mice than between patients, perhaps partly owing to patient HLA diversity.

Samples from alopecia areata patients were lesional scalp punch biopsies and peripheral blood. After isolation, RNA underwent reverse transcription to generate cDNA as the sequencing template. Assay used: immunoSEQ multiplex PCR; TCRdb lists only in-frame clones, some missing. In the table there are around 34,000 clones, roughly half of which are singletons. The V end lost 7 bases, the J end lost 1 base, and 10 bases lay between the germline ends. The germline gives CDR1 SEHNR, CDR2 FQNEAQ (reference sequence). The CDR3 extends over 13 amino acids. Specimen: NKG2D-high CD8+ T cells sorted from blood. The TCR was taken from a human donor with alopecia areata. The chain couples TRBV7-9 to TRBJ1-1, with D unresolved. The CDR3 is CASTSTGNTEAFF. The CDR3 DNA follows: TGTGCCAGCACTTCTACGGGGAACACTGAAGCTTTCTTT.